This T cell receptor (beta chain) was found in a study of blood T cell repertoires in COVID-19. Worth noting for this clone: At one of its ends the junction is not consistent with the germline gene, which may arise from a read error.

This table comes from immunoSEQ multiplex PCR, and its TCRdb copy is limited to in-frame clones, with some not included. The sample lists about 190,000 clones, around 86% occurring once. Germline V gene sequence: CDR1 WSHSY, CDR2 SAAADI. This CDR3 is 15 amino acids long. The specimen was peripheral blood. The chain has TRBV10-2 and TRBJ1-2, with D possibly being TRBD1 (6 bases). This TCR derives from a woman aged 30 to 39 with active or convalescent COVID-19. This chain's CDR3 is CASSQSLQGTYGYTF. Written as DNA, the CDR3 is TGCGCCAGCAGTCAGTCCCTACAGGGAACTTATGGCTACACCTTC.